The clone carrying this TCR beta chain was seen a few times. In the authors' workflow: Amplification with reference gene primers provided the estimates of nucleated cell counts. Repertoires were generated with immunoSEQ multiplex PCR, while TCRdb's copy carries only in-frame clones and drops some. Clone size and V and J calls were adopted from that table, with D and trimming inferred from the DNA. The sample holds 200,000 to 300,000 clones, approximately 90% seen once. This sample is part of a study of blood T cell repertoires in COVID-19. Participants were aged roughly 18 to 89 years from roughly 25 US areas. CDR1 is SNHLY, CDR2 FYNNEI, per germline. Trimming left V 2 bases short and J 3 bases short, with 11 bases between. This CDR3 has 14 amino acids.

The genes are TRBV2 and TRBJ2-7, with D maybe TRBD2 (5 bases). Sequencing input: PBMCs or T cells enriched from blood (not recorded which). The source is a woman aged 40 to 50 with acute COVID-19. CDR3 sequence: CASSESGKIYEQYV. CDR3 DNA sequence: TGTGCCAGCAGTGAATCGGGGAAGATCTACGAGCAGTACGTC.